These T cell receptor beta chains were read from a single sample in a study of T cell clones after liver transplantation. Sequencing was performed with immunoSEQ multiplex PCR; in TCRdb, only in-frame clones are kept and a portion is missing. The sample contains more than 95,000 clones, around four fifths of which appear only once. Sequenced material: CD4+ T cells from blood, taken before liver transplant. The receptors originated from a human donor who received a liver transplant. Both conserved end residues are part of each CDR3. A D gene is named only where the DNA matches it firmly. Some rows have no size entry. The others give once, few or many, or a class for an expanded clone.

cdr3_nt cdr3_aa v_call clone_size j_call d_call
TGTGCCAGCAGCGCGGACAGGGGGCATTCGGAAAAACTGTTTTTT CASSADRGHSEKLFF TRBV5-4 once TRBJ1-4 TRBD1
TGTGCCAGCACCCCCCACGGGGATTGGAACACTGAAGCTTTCTTT CASTPHGDWNTEAFF TRBV5-5 once TRBJ1-1 -
TGTGCCAGCAATGAGGCGAATCAGCCCCAGCATTTT CASNEANQPQHF TRBV2 - TRBJ1-5 -
TGCGCCAGCAGCTCCCGGGAGGGATTAGAGACCCAGTACTTC CASSSREGLETQYF TRBV4-1 - TRBJ2-5 TRBD2
TGTGCCAGCAGTCTACAGGGGGCTCAAAACACCATATATTTT CASSLQGAQNTIYF TRBV28 - TRBJ1-3 TRBD1
TGTGCCAGTAGTAGAGAGTCTGGAAACACCATATATTTT CASSRESGNTIYF TRBV19 - TRBJ1-3 -
TGTGCCAGCTCCAGGGGCGGGAACACTGAAGCTTTCTTT CASSRGGNTEAFF TRBV18 - TRBJ1-1 -
TGTGCCAGCAGCGTCAGGCAGGGAGGTAGCGAGCAGTACTTC CASSVRQGGSEQYF TRBV9 - TRBJ2-7 -
TGTGCCAGCAGTCCCCTCACCCCCTACTTCGGGGAGCTGTTTTTT CASSPLTPYFGELFF TRBV27 - TRBJ2-2 -
TGTGCCAGTAGTACCCCGACAGGGTTCACGGTTAGTCAGCCCCAGCATTTT CASSTPTGFTVSQPQHF TRBV19 few TRBJ1-5 TRBD1
TGTGCCAGCAGTTCCGCCCGGAGGGGAGAGACCCAGTACTTC CASSSARRGETQYF TRBV27 once TRBJ2-5 -
TGTGCCAGCAGTGAAAAAGGGCAGACCAAACTGTTTTTT CASSEKGQTKLFF TRBV6-1 - TRBJ1-4 -
TGTGCCTGGGGGGGGACAGGGGACGCTGGCTACACCTTC CAWGGTGDAGYTF TRBV30 - TRBJ1-2 TRBD1
TGTGCCAGTAGGGGACAGGGGGCGACCGGGGAGCTGTTTTTT CASRGQGATGELFF TRBV19 once TRBJ2-2 TRBD1
TGCGCCAGCAGCTCTAAGGGGGCTGCGGACACTGAAGCTTTCTTT CASSSKGAADTEAFF TRBV5-1 - TRBJ1-1 TRBD1
TGTGCCAGCAGCTTTGGGCCCAGGGAGAACTATGGCTACACCTTC CASSFGPRENYGYTF TRBV5-6 - TRBJ1-2 -
TGTGCCAGCAGCCCTCCGGGACAGGGCACAGATACGCAGTATTTT CASSPPGQGTDTQYF TRBV2 - TRBJ2-3 TRBD1
TGTGCCACCCGGAGGCTGACTAATGAAAAACTGTTTTTT CATRRLTNEKLFF TRBV25-1 - TRBJ1-4 -
TGTGCCACCAGCAGAGACCGCCTCACTGAAGCTTTCTTT CATSRDRLTEAFF TRBV15 few TRBJ1-1 -
TGCGCCAGCAGCCAGGGGAGTGCTGGCTATGGCTACACCTTC CASSQGSAGYGYTF TRBV4-3 many TRBJ1-2 -
TGTGCCAGTAGTATACCCGGGTTCGCAAAACTGTTTTTT CASSIPGFAKLFF TRBV19 - TRBJ1-4 -
TGTGCCAGCAGGGTTGGGGGCGCCGATGGCTACACCTTC CASRVGGADGYTF TRBV28 - TRBJ1-2 -
TGTGCCAGCAGCCCCCGACAGCTCTACGAGCAGTACTTC CASSPRQLYEQYF TRBV7-2 - TRBJ2-7 -
TGTGCCACCAGCAGCAGGGGTGGAAACTACGAGCAGTACTTC CATSSRGGNYEQYF TRBV15 once TRBJ2-7 -
TGTGCCAGCACTGTGACCTCTGGGGCCAACGTCCTGACTTTC CASTVTSGANVLTF TRBV27 - TRBJ2-6 -
TGTGCCAGTAGTATAAACGAAGAGACCCAGTACTTC CASSINEETQYF TRBV19 few TRBJ2-5 -
TGTGCCAGCTCCTACGTGACAGGGGGCTCTGAAGCTTTCTTT CASSYVTGGSEAFF TRBV19 - TRBJ1-1 TRBD1
TGTGCCAGCAGCGTAGCTCCAGGGCCCGGGGAAAAACTGTTTTTT CASSVAPGPGEKLFF TRBV9 - TRBJ1-4 -
TGTGCCACCAGCAGAGCAGGGGGAGGGTACGAGCAGTACTTC CATSRAGGGYEQYF TRBV15 - TRBJ2-7 -
TGTGCCAGCAGCTTGGGGGCCGAGGAGACCCAGTACTTC CASSLGAEETQYF TRBV7-7 - TRBJ2-5 -
TGTGCCAGCAGCCCTCTTAGGGGCAAAAACATTCAGTACTTC CASSPLRGKNIQYF TRBV7-6 - TRBJ2-4 -
TGTGCCAGTAGTTTCTCAAGGGCAGGCAATCAGCCCCAGCATTTT CASSFSRAGNQPQHF TRBV19 - TRBJ1-5 -
TGTGCCTGGACCCAACGGGACAGGGGGAACTATGGCTACACCTTC CAWTQRDRGNYGYTF TRBV30 - TRBJ1-2 TRBD1
TGTGCCAGCAGCGGGACTAGCGGGAGCCCCGGGGAGCTGTTTTTT CASSGTSGSPGELFF TRBV27 once TRBJ2-2 TRBD2
TGTGCCAGCAGCCTGACAGGGGGCTTGACAGATACGCAGTATTTT CASSLTGGLTDTQYF TRBV11-2 - TRBJ2-3 TRBD1
TGTGCCAGCAGCTTAGGGAGCACAGATACGCAGTATTTT CASSLGSTDTQYF TRBV7-3 - TRBJ2-3 -
TGCGCCAGCAGCTTGGTATGGCTAGCGGGGGGTAAGAACACCGGGGAGCTGTTTTTT CASSLVWLAGGKNTGELFF TRBV5-1 - TRBJ2-2 TRBD2
TGTGCCAGCAGCTTTGGATCTTCGGACACCGGGGAGCTGTTTTTT CASSFGSSDTGELFF TRBV13 - TRBJ2-2 -
TGTGCCAGCAGCTCCGCAGGGGGTGGAAACTATGGCTACACCTTC CASSSAGGGNYGYTF TRBV28 - TRBJ1-2 TRBD1
TGCGCCAGCAGCTTCGGATCCCTCCAAGAGACCCAGTACTTC CASSFGSLQETQYF TRBV5-1 - TRBJ2-5 -
TGTGCCAGCAGTTCTCAGGGGCGGGTATACACTGAAGCTTTCTTT CASSSQGRVYTEAFF TRBV28 - TRBJ1-1 -
TGTGCCAGCAGCGCCACAGGGGGAACCGGGGAGCTGTTTTTT CASSATGGTGELFF TRBV7-2 - TRBJ2-2 TRBD1
TGTGCCAGTAGTATCCCTGGCAGGCAGGGCCTCTCCTACGAGCAGTACTTC CASSIPGRQGLSYEQYF TRBV19 - TRBJ2-7 -
TGTGCCTGGAGTCCAGGGACTGGTCCTGAGCAGTACTTC CAWSPGTGPEQYF TRBV30 - TRBJ2-7 -
TGTGCCAGCAGTTTATCCAAATGGACAGGCGCCTACGAGCAGTACTTC CASSLSKWTGAYEQYF TRBV27 - TRBJ2-7 TRBD1
TGCGCCAGCAGCTTGGCCGATGGCGAGCAGTTCTTC CASSLADGEQFF TRBV5-1 few TRBJ2-1 -
TGTGCCAGTAGTACTCCCGGGGCTGGGGCCAACGTCCTGACTTTC CASSTPGAGANVLTF TRBV19 - TRBJ2-6 -
TGTGCCTGGAGTACAGGGGGGATAGGCACCGGGGAGCTGTTTTTT CAWSTGGIGTGELFF TRBV30 - TRBJ2-2 TRBD1
TGTGCCAGCTCACCTCTGGACAGGGGGAACGCACCCCTCCACTTT CASSPLDRGNAPLHF TRBV18 - TRBJ1-6 TRBD1
TGTGCCAGCAGAGAATACAATGAGCAGTTCTTC CASREYNEQFF TRBV6-5 few TRBJ2-1 -
TGTGCCAGCAGTTTGCCAGATACGCAGTATTTT CASSLPDTQYF TRBV11-2 - TRBJ2-3 -